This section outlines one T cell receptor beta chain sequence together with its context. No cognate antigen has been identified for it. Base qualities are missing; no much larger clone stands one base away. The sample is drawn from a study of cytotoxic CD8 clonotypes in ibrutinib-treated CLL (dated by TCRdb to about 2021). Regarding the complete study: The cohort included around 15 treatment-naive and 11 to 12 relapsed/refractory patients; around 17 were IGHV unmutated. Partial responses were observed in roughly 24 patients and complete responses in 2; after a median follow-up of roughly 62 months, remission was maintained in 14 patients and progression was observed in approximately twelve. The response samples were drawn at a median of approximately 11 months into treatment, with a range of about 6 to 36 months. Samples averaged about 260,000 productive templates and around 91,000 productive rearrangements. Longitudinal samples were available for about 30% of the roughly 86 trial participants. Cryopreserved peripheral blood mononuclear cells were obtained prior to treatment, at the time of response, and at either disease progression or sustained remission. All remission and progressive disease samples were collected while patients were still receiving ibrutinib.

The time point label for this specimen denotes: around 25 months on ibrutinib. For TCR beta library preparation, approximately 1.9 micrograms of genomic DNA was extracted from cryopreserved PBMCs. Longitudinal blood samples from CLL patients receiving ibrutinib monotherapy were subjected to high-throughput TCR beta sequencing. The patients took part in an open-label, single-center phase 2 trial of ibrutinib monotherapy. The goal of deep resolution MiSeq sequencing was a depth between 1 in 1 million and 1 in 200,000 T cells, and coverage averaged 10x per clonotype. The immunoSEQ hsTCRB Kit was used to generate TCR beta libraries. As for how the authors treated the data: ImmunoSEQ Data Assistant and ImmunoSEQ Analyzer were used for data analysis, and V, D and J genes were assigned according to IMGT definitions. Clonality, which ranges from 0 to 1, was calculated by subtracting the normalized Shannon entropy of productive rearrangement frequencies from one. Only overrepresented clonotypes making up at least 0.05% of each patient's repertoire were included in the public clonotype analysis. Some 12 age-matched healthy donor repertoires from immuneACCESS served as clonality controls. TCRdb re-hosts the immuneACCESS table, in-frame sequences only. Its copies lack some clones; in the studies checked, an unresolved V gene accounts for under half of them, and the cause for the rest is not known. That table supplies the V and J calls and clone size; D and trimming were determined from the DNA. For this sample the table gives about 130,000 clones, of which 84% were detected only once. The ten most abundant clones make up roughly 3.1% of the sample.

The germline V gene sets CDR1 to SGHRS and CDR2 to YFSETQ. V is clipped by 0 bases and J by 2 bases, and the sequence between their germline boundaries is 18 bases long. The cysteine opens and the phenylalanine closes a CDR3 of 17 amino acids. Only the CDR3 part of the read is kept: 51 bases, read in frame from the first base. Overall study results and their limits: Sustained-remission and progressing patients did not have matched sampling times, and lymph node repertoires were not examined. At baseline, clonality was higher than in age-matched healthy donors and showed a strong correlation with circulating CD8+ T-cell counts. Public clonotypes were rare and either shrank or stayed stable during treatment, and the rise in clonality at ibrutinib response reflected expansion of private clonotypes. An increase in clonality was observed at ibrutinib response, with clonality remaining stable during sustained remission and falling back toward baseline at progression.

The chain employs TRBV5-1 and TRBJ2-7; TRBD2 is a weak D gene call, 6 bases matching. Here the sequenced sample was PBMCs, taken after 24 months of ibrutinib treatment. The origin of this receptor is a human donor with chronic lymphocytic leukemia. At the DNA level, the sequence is TGCGCCAGCAGCTTGGCCCGCGGAGGGCGGAGGGCCTACGAGCAGTACTTC. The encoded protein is CASSLARGGRRAYEQYF.